Included here is one T cell receptor (beta chain) sequence, with context. The antigen is unknown. A single base separates this from a much larger clone, so it may be a read error. This record belongs to a study of glioma-infiltrating T cells. TCR alpha and beta CDR3 regions were amplified from RNA using iRepertoire nested multiplex PCR. TCRdb reprocessed the multiplex PCR reads via MiXCR and lists one record per CDR3 protein. The profile shows 150,000 to 200,000 distinct CDR3 sequences, around 40% of them singletons. General study results and limits: Above-expected tissue-blood divergence occurred in all gliomas, most in low-grade ones. Only very few CDR3 sequences appeared in both tissue and blood.

This CDR3 region has 12 residues. Looked up from germline, CDR1 is SQVTM and CDR2 is ANQGSEA. The receptor was isolated from a human donor with low-grade glioma or glioblastoma, undergoing nonglioma brain surgery, or in good health (not recorded which). The rearrangement links TRBV29-1 to TRBJ1-1; 7 bases are a match to TRBD1. The specimen sequenced was glioma tissue, nonneoplastic brain tissue, or PBMCs (not recorded which). CDR3 bases: TGCAGCGCGGGACAGCGGCACACTGAAGCTTTATTT. Residues: CSAGQRHTEALF.